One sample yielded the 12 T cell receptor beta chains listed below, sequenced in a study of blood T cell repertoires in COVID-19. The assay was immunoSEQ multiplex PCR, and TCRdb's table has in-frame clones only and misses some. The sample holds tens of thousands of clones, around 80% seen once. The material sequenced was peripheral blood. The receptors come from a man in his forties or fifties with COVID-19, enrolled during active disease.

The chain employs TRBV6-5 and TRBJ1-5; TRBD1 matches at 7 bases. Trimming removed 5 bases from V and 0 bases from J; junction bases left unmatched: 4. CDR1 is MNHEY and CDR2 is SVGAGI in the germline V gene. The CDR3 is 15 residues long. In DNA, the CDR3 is TGTGCCAGCAGTAGGACAGGAGTTAGCAATCAGCCCCAGCATTTT. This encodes CASSRTGVSNQPQHF.

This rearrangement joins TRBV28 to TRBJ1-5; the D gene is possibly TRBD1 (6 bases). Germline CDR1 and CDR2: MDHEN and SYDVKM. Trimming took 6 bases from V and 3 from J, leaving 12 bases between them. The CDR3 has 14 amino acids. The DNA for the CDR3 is TGTGCCAGCAGCCAAGGACAGCTCAATCAGCCCCAGCATTTT. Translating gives CASSQGQLNQPQHF.

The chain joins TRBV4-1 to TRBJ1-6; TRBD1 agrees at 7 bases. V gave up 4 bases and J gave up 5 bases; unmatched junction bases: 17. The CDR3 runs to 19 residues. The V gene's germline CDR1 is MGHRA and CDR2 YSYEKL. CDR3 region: CASSRPGGGTTLNNSPLHF. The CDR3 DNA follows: TGCGCCAGCAGCCGACCAGGGGGTGGAACGACACTGAATAATTCACCCCTCCACTTT.

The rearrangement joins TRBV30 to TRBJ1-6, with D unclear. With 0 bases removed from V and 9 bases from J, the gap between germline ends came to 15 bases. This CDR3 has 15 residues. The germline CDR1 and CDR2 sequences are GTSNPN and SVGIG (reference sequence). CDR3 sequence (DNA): TGTGCCTGGAGTGTACTAATATCCTCTGGTTCACCCCTCCACTTT. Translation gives CAWSVLISSGSPLHF.

CDR3 sequence (DNA): TGTGCCAGCAGCGTAAGCTTGGGGGGTCACTACACCTTC. This sequence encodes CASSVSLGGHYTF. The chain couples TRBV9 to TRBJ1-2; D might be TRBD1 (5 bases). The CDR3 sequence is 13 residues long. Trimming removed 1 base at V and 10 bases at J, with 14 bases between. Germline CDR1 reads SGDLS; CDR2 reads YYNGEE. Full variable domain (rest looked up from reference TRBV9 and TRBJ1-2): DSGVTQTPKHLITATGQRVTLRCSPRSGDLSVYWYQQSLDQGLQFLIQYYNGEERAKGNILERFSAQQFPDLHSELNLSSLELGDSALYFCASSVSLGGHYTFGSGTRLTVV.

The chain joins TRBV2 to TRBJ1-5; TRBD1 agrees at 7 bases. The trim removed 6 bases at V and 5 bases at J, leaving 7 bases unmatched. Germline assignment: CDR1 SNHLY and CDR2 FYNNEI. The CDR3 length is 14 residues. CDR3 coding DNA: TGTGCCAGCAGCAGGAACAGGGGTGATCAGCCCCAGCATTTT. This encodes CASSRNRGDQPQHF.

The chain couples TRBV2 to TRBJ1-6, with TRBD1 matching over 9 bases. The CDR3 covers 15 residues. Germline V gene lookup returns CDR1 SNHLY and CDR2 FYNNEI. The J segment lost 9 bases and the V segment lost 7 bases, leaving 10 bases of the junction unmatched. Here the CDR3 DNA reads TGTGCCAGCAACCCGGAGGGACAGGGTAGTTCACCCCTCCACTTT. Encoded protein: CASNPEGQGSSPLHF.

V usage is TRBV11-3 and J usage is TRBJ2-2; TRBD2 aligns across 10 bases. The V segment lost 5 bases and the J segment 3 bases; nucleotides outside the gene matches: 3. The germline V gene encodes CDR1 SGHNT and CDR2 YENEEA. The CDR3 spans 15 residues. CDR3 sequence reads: CASSLSGGDTGELFF. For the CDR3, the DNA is TGTGCCAGCAGCCTAAGCGGGGGGGACACCGGGGAGCTGTTTTTT.

CDR3 residues: CASSLAGGETGELFF. In DNA, the CDR3 is TGTGCCAGCAGCTTAGCAGGGGGGGAGACCGGGGAGCTGTTTTTT. V and J are TRBV7-6 and TRBJ2-2, with D possibly TRBD2 on 7 matching bases. This CDR3 is 15 amino acids long. Trimming pared 0 bases from V and 5 bases from J, leaving 10 bases between. Germline V gene data show CDR1 as SGHVS and CDR2 as FNYEAQ. The full variable domain, rest sourced from reference TRBV7-6 and TRBJ2-2, is GAGVSQSPRYKVTKRGQDVALRCDPISGHVSLYWYRQALGQGPEFLTYFNYEAQQDKSGLPNDRFSAERPEGSISTLTIQRTEQRDSAMYRCASSLAGGETGELFFGEGSRLTVL.

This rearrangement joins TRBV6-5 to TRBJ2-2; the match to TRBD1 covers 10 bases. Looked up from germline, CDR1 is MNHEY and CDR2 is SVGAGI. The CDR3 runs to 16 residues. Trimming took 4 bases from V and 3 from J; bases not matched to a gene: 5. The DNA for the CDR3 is TGTGCCAGCAGTTCCGGACAGGGGGTTGACACCGGGGAGCTGTTTTTT. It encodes CASSSGQGVDTGELFF.

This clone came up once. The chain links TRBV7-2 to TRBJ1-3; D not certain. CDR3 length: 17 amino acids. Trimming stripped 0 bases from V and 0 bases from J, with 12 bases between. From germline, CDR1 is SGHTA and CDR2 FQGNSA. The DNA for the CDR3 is TGTGCCAGCAGCTTAGCCTGGCTGAGGAGCTCTGGAAACACCATATATTTT. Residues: CASSLAWLRSSGNTIYF.

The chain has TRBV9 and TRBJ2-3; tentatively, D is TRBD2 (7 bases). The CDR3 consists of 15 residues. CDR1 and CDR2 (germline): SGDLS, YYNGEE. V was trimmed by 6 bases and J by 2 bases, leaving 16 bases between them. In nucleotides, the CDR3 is TGTGCCAGCACCCGAGAGGGGGACTACACAGATACGCAGTATTTT. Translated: CASTREGDYTDTQYF.